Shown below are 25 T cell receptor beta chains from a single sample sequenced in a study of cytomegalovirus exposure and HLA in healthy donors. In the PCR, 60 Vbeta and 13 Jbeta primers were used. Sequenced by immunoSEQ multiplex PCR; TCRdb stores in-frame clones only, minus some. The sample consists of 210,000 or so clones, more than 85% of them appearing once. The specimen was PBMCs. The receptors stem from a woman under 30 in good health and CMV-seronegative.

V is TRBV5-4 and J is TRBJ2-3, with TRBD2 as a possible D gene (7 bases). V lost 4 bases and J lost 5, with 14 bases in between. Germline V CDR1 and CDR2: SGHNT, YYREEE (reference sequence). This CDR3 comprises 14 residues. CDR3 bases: TGTGCCAGCAGCGAACGGGGGGCGGGAGATACGCAGTATTTT. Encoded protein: CASSERGAGDTQYF.

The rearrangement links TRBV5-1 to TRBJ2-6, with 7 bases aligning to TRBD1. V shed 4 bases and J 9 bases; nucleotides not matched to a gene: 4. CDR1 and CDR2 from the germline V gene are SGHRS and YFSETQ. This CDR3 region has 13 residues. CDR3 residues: CASSLGQDNVLTF. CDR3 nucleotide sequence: TGCGCCAGCAGCCTCGGACAGGACAACGTCCTGACTTTC.

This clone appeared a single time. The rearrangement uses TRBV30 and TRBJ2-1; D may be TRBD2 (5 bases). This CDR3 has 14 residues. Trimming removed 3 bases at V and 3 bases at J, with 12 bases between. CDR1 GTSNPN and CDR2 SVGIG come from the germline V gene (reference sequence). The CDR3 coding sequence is TGTGCCTGGAGCCAACTAGATCTCTACAATGAGCAGTTCTTC. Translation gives CAWSQLDLYNEQFF.

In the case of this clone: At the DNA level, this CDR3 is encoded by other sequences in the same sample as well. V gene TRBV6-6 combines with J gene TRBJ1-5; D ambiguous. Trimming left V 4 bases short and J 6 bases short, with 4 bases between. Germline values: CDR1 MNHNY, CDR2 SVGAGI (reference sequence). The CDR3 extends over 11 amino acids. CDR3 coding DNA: TGTGCCAGCAGTTCGGGTCAGCCCCAGCATTTT. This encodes CASSSGQPQHF.

CDR3 nucleotides: TGTGCCAGCAGCTTATCAGGGTTCGTGCAGTACTTC. Amino acid sequence: CASSLSGFVQYF. V usage is TRBV7-9 and J usage is TRBJ2-7; weak D call: TRBD1 (5 bases). Between the trimmed V and J ends, which lost 2 bases and 9 bases, there was a span of 11 bases. The CDR3 has 12 amino acids. Germline V gene data show CDR1 as SEHNR and CDR2 as FQNEAQ (reference sequence).

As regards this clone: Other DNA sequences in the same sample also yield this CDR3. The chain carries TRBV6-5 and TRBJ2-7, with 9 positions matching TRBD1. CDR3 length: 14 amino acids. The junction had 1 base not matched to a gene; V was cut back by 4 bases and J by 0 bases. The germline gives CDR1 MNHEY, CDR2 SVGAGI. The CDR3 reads CASSSTGGSYEQYF. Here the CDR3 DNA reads TGTGCCAGCAGTTCGACAGGGGGCTCCTACGAGCAGTACTTC.

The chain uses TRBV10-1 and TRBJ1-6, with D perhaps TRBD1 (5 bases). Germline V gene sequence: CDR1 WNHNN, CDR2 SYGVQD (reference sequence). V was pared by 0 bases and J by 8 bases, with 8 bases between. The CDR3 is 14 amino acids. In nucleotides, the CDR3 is TGCGCCAGCAGTGAGTCAAGACAGTATTCACCCCTCCACTTT. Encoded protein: CASSESRQYSPLHF.

The CDR3 reads CASSERFGQFVTGELFF. Here the CDR3 DNA reads TGTGCCAGCAGTGAGCGCTTCGGACAATTCGTCACCGGGGAGCTGTTTTTT. The rearrangement links TRBV6-1 to TRBJ2-2; weak D call: TRBD1 (5 bases). The CDR3 loop spans 17 amino acids. Trimming removed 3 bases from V and 4 bases from J, with 18 bases in between. Germline V gene sequence: CDR1 MNHNS, CDR2 SASEGT.

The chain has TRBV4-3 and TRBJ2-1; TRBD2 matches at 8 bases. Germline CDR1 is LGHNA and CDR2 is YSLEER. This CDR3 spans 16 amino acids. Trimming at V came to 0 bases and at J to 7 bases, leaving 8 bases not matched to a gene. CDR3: CASSQEGTSVRNEQFF. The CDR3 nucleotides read TGCGCCAGCAGCCAAGAGGGGACTAGTGTTAGGAATGAGCAGTTCTTC.

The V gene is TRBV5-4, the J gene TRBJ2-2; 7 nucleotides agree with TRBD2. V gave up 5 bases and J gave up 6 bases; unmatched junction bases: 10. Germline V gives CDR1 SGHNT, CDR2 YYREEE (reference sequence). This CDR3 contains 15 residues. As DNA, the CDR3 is TGTGCCAGCAGGACGGGAGGTCGCCCATCCGGGGAGCTGTTTTTT. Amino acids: CASRTGGRPSGELFF.

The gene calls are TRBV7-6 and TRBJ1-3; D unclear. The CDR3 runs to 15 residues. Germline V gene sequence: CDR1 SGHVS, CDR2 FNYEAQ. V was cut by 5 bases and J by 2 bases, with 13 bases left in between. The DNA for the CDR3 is TGTGCCAGCAGCCCCCCGGGCGGGGCTGGAAACACCATATATTTT. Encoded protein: CASSPPGGAGNTIYF.

The CDR3 is CASSFITDRGPFSGNTIYF. The CDR3 nucleotides read TGTGCCAGCAGCTTCATCACGGACAGGGGCCCTTTCTCTGGAAACACCATATATTTT. This rearrangement joins TRBV7-2 to TRBJ1-3, with 9 bases aligning to TRBD1. The CDR3 consists of 19 residues. V shed 3 bases, J shed 0 bases, and the junction held 12 bases outside the gene matches. The V gene's germline CDR1 is SGHTA and CDR2 FQGNSA.

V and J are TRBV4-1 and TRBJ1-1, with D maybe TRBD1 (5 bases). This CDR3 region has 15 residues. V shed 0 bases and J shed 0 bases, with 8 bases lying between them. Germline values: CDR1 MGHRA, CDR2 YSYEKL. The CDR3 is CASSQDPGVNTEAFF. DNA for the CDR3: TGCGCCAGCAGCCAAGATCCGGGGGTGAACACTGAAGCTTTCTTT.

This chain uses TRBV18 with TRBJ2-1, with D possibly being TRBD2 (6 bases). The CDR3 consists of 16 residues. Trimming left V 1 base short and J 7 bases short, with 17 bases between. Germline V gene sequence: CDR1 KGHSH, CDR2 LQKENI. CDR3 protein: CASSPRPGEGWNEQFF. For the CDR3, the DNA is TGTGCCAGCTCACCACGTCCGGGAGAGGGGTGGAATGAGCAGTTCTTC.

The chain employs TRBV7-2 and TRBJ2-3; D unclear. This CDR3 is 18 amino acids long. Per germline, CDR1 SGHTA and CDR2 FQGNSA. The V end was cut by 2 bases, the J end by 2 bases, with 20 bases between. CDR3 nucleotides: TGTGCCAGCAGCTTACCTCGTCCCGTATGGCCGCTCACAGATACGCAGTATTTT. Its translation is CASSLPRPVWPLTDTQYF. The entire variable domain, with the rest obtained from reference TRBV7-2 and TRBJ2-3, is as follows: GAGVSQSPSNKVTEKGKDVELRCDPISGHTALYWYRQSLGQGLEFLIYFQGNSAPDKSGLPSDRFSAERTGGSVSTLTIQRTQQEDSAVYLCASSLPRPVWPLTDTQYFGPGTRLTVL.

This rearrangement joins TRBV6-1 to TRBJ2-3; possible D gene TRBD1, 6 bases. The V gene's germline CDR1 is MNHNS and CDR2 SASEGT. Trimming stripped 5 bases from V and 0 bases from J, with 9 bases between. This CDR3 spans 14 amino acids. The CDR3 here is CASSPQGSTDTQYF. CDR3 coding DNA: TGTGCCAGCAGTCCACAGGGTAGCACAGATACGCAGTATTTT.

The CDR3 sequence is CASSQVGTGGLTQFF. CDR3 bases: TGCGCCAGCAGCCAAGTGGGGACAGGGGGCCTTACCCAGTTCTTC. The J gene is TRBJ2-1, the V gene TRBV4-3; 12 bases line up with TRBD1. Germline V lookup: CDR1 LGHNA, CDR2 YSLEER. This CDR3 has 15 amino acids. With 1 base clipped from V and 13 bases from J, the junction kept 8 bases outside the gene matches.

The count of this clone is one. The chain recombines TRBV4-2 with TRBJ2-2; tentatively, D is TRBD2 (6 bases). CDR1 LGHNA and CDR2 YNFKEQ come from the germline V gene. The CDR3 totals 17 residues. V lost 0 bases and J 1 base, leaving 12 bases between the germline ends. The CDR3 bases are TGTGCCAGCAGCCAAGAGTCGGCGGGGCGGAACACCGGGGAGCTGTTTTTT. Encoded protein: CASSQESAGRNTGELFF.

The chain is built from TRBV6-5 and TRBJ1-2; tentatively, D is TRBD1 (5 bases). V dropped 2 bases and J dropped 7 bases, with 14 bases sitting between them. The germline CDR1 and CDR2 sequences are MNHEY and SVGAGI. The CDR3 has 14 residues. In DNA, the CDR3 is TGTGCCAGCAGTTACAGTGAAGGGGCAGGTGGCTACACCTTC. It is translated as CASSYSEGAGGYTF.

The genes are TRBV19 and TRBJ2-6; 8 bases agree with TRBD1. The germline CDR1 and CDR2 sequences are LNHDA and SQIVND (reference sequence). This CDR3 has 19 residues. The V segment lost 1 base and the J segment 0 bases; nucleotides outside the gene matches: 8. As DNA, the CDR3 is TGTGCCAGTAGTATAGGAGGAGACAGGGGTTACTCTGGGGCCAACGTCCTGACTTTC. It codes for CASSIGGDRGYSGANVLTF.

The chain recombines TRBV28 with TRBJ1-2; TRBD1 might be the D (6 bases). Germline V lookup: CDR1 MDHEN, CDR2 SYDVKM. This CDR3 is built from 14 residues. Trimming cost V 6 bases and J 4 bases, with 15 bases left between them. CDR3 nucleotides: TGTGCCAGCAGCCCACTTGGGGGCCGCTATGGCTACACCTTC. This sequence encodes CASSPLGGRYGYTF.

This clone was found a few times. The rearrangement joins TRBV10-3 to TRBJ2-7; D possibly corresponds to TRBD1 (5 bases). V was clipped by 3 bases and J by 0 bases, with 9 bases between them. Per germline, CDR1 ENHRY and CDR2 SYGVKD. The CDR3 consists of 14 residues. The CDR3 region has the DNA TGTGCCATCAGTGACATGGGGCTCTCCTACGAGCAGTACTTC. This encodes CAISDMGLSYEQYF.

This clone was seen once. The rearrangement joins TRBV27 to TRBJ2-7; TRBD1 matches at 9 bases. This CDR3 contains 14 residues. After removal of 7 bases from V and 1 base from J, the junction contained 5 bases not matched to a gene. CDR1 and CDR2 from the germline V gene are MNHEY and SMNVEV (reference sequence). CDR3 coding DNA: TGTGCCAGCACTACGACAGGGGGTTCCTACGAGCAGTACTTC. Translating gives CASTTTGGSYEQYF.

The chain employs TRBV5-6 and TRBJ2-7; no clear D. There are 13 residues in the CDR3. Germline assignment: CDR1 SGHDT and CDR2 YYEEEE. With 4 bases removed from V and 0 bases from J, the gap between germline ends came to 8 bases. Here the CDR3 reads CASSLLSSYEQYF. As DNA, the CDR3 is TGTGCCAGCAGCCTCTTATCCTCCTACGAGCAGTACTTC.

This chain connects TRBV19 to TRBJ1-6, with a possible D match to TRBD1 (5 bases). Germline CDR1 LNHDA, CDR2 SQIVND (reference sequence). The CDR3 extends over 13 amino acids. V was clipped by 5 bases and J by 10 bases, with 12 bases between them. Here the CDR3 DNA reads TGTGCCAGTAGTGCCAGGGCAGGATCACCCCTCCACTTT. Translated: CASSARAGSPLHF.